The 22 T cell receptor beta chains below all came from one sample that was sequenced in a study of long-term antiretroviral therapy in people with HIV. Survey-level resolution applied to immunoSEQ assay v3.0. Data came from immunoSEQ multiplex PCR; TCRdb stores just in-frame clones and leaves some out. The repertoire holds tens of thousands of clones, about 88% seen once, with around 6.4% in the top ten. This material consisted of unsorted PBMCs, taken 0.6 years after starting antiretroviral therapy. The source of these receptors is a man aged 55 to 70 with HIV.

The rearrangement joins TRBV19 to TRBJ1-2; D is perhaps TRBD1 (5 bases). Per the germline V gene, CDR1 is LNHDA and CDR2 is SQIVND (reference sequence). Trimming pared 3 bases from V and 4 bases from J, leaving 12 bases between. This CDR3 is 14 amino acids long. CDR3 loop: CASSITRATYGYTF. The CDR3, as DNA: TGTGCCAGTAGTATCACCAGGGCGACCTATGGCTACACCTTC. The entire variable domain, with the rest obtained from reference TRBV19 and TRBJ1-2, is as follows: DGGITQSPKYLFRKEGQNVTLSCEQNLNHDAMYWYRQDPGQGLRLIYYSQIVNDFQKGDIAEGYSVSREKKESFPLTVTSAQKNPTAFYLCASSITRATYGYTFGSGTRLTVV.

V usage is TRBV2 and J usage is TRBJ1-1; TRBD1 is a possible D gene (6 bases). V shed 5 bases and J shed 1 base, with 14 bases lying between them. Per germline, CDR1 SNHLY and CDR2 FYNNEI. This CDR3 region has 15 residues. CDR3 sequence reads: CASSLYRQANTEAFF. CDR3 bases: TGTGCCAGCAGTTTATACAGACAGGCGAACACTGAAGCTTTCTTT.

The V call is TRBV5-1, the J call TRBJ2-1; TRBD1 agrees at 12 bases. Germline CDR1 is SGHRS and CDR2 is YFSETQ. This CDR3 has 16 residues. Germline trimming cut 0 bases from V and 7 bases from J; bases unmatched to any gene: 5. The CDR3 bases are TGCGCCAGCAGCTTGGTGTCGGGACAGGGGGCAAATGAGCAGTTCTTC. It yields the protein CASSLVSGQGANEQFF.

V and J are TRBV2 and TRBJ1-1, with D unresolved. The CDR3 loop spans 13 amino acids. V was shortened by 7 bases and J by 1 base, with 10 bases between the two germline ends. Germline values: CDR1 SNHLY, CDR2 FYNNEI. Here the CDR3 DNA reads TGTGCCAGCATGGGGAGGGAGAACACTGAAGCTTTCTTT. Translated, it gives CASMGRENTEAFF.

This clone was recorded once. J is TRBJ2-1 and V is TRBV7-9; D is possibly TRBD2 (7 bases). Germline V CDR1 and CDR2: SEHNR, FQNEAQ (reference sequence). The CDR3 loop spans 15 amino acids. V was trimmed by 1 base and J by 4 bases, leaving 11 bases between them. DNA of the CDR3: TGTGCCAGCAGCTTAGAGGGGGGGCTGTACAATGAGCAGTTCTTC. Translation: CASSLEGGLYNEQFF. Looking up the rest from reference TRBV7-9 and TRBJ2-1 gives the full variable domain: DTGVSQNPRHKITKRGQNVTFRCDPISEHNRLYWYRQTLGQGPEFLTYFQNEAQLEKSRLLSDRFSAERPKGSFSTLEIQRTEQGDSAMYLCASSLEGGLYNEQFFGPGTRLTVL.

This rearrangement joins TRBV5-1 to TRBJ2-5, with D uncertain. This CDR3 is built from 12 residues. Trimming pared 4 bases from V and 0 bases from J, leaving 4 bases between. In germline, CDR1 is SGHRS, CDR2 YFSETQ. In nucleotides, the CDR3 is TGCGCCAGCAGCCAGAACCAAGAGACCCAGTACTTC. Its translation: CASSQNQETQYF.

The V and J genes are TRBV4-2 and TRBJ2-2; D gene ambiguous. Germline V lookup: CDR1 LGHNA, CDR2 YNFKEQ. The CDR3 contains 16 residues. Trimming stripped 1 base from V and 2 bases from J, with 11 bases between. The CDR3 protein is CASSQGDGLNTGELFF. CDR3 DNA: TGTGCCAGCAGCCAAGGTGACGGGCTCAACACCGGGGAGCTGTTTTTT.

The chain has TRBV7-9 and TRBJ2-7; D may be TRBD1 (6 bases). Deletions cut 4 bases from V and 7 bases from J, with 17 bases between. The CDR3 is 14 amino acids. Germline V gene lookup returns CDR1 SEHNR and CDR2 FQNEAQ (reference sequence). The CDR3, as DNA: TGTGCCAGCAGCTCAGGACAGCTTTACCGAGAGCAGTACTTC. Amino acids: CASSSGQLYREQYF.

Written as DNA, the CDR3 is TGCAGTGCTAGTTACCAATACGAGCAGTACTTC. This encodes CSASYQYEQYF. The V call is TRBV20-1, the J call TRBJ2-7, with D hard to call. Deletions cut 3 bases from V and 4 bases from J, with 7 bases between. This CDR3 spans 11 amino acids. Germline CDR1 DFQATT, CDR2 SNEGSKA (reference sequence).

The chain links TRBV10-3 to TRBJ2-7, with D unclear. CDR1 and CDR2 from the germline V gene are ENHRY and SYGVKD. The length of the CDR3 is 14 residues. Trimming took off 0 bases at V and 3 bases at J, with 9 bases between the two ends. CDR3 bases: TGTGCCATCAGTGAGTCTGCAGGCTTCTACGAGCAGTACTTC. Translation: CAISESAGFYEQYF.

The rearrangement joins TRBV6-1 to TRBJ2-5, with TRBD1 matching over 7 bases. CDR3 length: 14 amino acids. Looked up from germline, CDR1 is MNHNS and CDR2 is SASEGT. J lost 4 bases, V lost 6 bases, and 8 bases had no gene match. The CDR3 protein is CASRYRGRRETQYF. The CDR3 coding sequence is TGTGCCAGCAGGTACAGGGGTAGGCGAGAGACCCAGTACTTC.

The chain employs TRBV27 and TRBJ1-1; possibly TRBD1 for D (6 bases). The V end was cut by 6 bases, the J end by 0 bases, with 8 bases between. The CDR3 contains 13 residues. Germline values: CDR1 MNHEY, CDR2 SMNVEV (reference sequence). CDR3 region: CASREGVNTEAFF. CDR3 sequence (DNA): TGTGCCAGCAGGGAGGGGGTGAACACTGAAGCTTTCTTT.

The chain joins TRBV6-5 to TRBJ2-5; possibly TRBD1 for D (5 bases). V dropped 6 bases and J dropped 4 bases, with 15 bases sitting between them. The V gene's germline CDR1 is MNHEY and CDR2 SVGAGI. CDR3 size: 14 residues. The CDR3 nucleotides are TGTGCCAGCAGCCGAACCGGACACGGAGAGACCCAGTACTTC. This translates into CASSRTGHGETQYF.

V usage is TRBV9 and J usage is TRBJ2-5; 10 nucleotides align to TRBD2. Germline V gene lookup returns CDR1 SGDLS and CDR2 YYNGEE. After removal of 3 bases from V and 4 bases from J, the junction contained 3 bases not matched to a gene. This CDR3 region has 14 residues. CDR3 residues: CASSARLAGETQYF. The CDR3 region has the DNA TGTGCCAGCAGCGCCAGACTAGCGGGAGAGACCCAGTACTTC.

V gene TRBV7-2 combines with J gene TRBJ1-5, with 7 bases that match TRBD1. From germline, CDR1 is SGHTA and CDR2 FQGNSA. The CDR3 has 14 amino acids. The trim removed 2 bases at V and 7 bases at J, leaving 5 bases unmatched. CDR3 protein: CASSLWQGGQPQHF. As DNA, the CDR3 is TGTGCCAGCAGCTTATGGCAGGGGGGGCAGCCCCAGCATTTT.

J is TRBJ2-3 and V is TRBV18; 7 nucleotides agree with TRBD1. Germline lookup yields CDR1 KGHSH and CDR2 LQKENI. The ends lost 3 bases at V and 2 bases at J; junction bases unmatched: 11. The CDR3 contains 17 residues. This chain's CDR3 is CASSPSQTGALTDTQYF. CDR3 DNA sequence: TGTGCCAGCTCACCGAGCCAAACAGGGGCCCTCACAGATACGCAGTATTTT.

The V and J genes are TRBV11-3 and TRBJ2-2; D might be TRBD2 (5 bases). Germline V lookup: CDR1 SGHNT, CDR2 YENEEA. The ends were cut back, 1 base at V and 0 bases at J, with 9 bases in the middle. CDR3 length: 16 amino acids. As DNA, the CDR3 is TGTGCCAGCAGCTTAGGCGGACTCACGAACACCGGGGAGCTGTTTTTT. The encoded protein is CASSLGGLTNTGELFF.

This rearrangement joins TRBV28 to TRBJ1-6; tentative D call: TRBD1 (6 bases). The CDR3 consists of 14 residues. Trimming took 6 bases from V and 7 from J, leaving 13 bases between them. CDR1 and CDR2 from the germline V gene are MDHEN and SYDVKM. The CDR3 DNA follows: TGTGCCAGCAGCCTGGGACACTCGAATTCACCCCTCCACTTT. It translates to CASSLGHSNSPLHF.

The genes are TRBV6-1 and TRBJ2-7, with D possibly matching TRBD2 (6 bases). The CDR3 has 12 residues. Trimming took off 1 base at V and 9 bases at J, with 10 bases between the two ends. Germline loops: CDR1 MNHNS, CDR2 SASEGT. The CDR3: CASSEVERAQYF. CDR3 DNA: TGTGCCAGCAGTGAAGTTGAGCGGGCGCAGTACTTC.

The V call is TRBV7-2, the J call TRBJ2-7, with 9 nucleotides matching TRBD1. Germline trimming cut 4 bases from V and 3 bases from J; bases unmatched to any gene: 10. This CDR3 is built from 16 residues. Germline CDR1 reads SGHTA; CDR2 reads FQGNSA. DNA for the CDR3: TGTGCCAGCAGCTCGCCTCCGGGACAGGGAGTCTACGAGCAGTACTTC. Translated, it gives CASSSPPGQGVYEQYF.

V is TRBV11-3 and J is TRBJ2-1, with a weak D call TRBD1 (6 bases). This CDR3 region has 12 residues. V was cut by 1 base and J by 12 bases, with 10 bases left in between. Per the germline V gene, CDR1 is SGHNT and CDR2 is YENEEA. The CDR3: CASSLGGGRQFF. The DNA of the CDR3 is TGTGCCAGCAGCTTAGGAGGGGGAAGGCAGTTCTTC. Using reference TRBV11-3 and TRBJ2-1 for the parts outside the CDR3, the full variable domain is EAGVVQSPRYKIIEKKQPVAFWCNPISGHNTLYWYLQNLGQGPELLIRYENEEAVDDSQLPKDRFSAERLKGVDSTLKIQPAELGDSAVYLCASSLGGGRQFFGPGTRLTVL.

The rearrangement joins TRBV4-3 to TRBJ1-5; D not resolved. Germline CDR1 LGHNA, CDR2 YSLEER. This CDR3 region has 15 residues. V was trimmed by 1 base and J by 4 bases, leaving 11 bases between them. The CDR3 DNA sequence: TGCGCCAGCAGCCAAGCCGGAGGGAGGAATCAGCCCCAGCATTTT. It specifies CASSQAGGRNQPQHF.